A selection of T cell receptor beta chains follows, all from one sample in a study of cytomegalovirus exposure and HLA in healthy donors. Using immunoSEQ multiplex PCR, the repertoire was profiled, and TCRdb retains in-frame clones only, with some absent. Counted here are approximately 150,000 clones, over 60% occurring once; the ten biggest clones make up 3%. Sequenced input: PBMCs. Source of these receptors: a woman in her twenties or thirties in good health and CMV-seropositive. Both conserved end residues are part of each CDR3. D genes are given only for firm matches. Size values are once, few and many counts, or a class for expanded clones, and some rows have none.

D gene	clone size	V gene	J gene	CDR3 protein	CDR3 DNA
-	-	TRBV19	TRBJ1-3	CASSLYGNTIYF	TGTGCCAGTAGTCTCTACGGAAACACCATATATTTT
-	few	TRBV2	TRBJ1-3	CASRESSSGNTIYF	TGTGCCAGCAGGGAATCTAGCTCTGGAAACACCATATATTTT
TRBD2	-	TRBV19	TRBJ2-5	CASKGRGEETQYF	TGTGCCAGTAAGGGGCGGGGGGAAGAGACCCAGTACTTC
-	-	TRBV2	TRBJ2-5	CASTYPPQETQYF	TGTGCCAGCACCTACCCCCCACAAGAGACCCAGTACTTC
-	-	TRBV28	TRBJ1-5	CASSFEQPQHF	TGTGCCAGCAGTTTTGAGCAGCCCCAGCATTTT
TRBD1	few	TRBV5-4	TRBJ1-1	CASSWQGARTEAFF	TGTGCCAGCAGTTGGCAGGGGGCGAGGACTGAAGCTTTCTTT
TRBD1	-	TRBV5-4	TRBJ2-2	CASSLDRGNTGELFF	TGTGCCAGCAGCTTGGACAGGGGAAACACCGGGGAGCTGTTTTTT
-	-	TRBV6-5	TRBJ1-1	CASRATLNTEAFF	TGTGCCAGCAGGGCGACACTGAACACTGAAGCTTTCTTT
TRBD1	medium-sized	TRBV5-6	TRBJ2-7	CASSSRDRLYEQYF	TGTGCCAGCAGCTCCCGGGACAGACTCTACGAGCAGTACTTC
-	-	TRBV14	TRBJ1-3	CASSLLTSFGNTIYF	TGTGCCAGCAGCCTTCTCACGAGCTTTGGAAACACCATATATTTT
TRBD2	-	TRBV29-1	TRBJ2-7	CSVEGWEGSEQYF	TGCAGCGTTGAAGGGTGGGAGGGGTCCGAGCAGTACTTC
-	-	TRBV19	TRBJ2-2	CASSISFQGSNTGELFF	TGTGCCAGTAGTATCTCTTTCCAGGGATCGAACACCGGGGAGCTGTTTTTT
-	-	TRBV27	TRBJ2-1	CASSLSGDNEQFF	TGTGCCAGCAGTTTATCTGGAGACAATGAGCAGTTCTTC
TRBD2	-	TRBV5-4	TRBJ2-1	CASSPGIAGRDGPYNEQFF	TGTGCCAGCAGCCCCGGGATAGCGGGAAGAGACGGACCCTACAATGAGCAGTTCTTC
-	-	TRBV5-5	TRBJ1-4	CASSGVVSANEKLFF	TGTGCCAGCAGCGGAGTGGTCTCCGCTAATGAAAAACTGTTTTTT
-	-	TRBV7-6	TRBJ2-7	CASSFRQGTYEQYF	TGTGCCAGCAGCTTCCGTCAGGGGACCTACGAGCAGTACTTC
-	-	TRBV11-3	TRBJ1-3	CASSLGFSSSGNTIYF	TGTGCCAGCAGCTTAGGTTTCTCCAGCTCTGGAAACACCATATATTTT
-	-	TRBV7-9	TRBJ2-7	CASSSRSRGNYEQYF	TGTGCCAGCAGCTCCAGGTCCAGGGGCAACTACGAGCAGTACTTC
-	few	TRBV9	TRBJ1-6	CASSVGSSPLHF	TGTGCCAGCAGCGTAGGGAGTTCACCCCTCCACTTT
TRBD1	-	TRBV2	TRBJ1-3	CASRAQGSGNTIYF	TGTGCCAGCAGAGCACAGGGGTCTGGAAACACCATATATTTT
TRBD1	few	TRBV5-1	TRBJ1-2	CASSPTGAYNYGYTF	TGCGCCAGCAGCCCGACAGGGGCGTATAACTATGGCTACACCTTC
TRBD1	-	TRBV7-6	TRBJ1-5	CASSQGQAQPQHF	TGTGCCAGCAGCCAAGGACAGGCTCAGCCCCAGCATTTT
-	-	TRBV2	TRBJ1-3	CASRLHDSHSGNTIYF	TGTGCCAGCAGGCTGCACGACAGCCACTCTGGAAACACCATATATTTT
TRBD1	few	TRBV4-2	TRBJ1-1	CASSQTGVGTEAFF	TGTGCCAGCAGCCAAACAGGGGTGGGTACTGAAGCTTTCTTT
TRBD1	-	TRBV6-5	TRBJ2-7	CASRGTGGRYEQYF	TGTGCCAGCAGAGGGACAGGGGGGAGGTACGAGCAGTACTTC
TRBD1	once	TRBV30	TRBJ2-7	CAFKQGAQNPLEQYF	TGTGCCTTTAAACAGGGGGCGCAAAACCCTCTCGAGCAGTACTTC
-	-	TRBV27	TRBJ2-2	CASTRTALSGELFF	TGTGCCAGCACCCGGACAGCTCTCTCCGGGGAGCTGTTTTTT
TRBD2	-	TRBV7-3	TRBJ2-1	CASSLRGLAFTYNEQFF	TGTGCCAGCAGCTTAAGGGGACTAGCGTTCACCTACAATGAGCAGTTCTTC
TRBD1	few	TRBV5-1	TRBJ2-1	CASSSGGTIYNEQFF	TGCGCCAGCAGCTCAGGGGGCACTATCTACAATGAGCAGTTCTTC